The 25 T cell receptor beta chains listed next were all sequenced from one sample in a study of blood T cell repertoires in COVID-19. Method: immunoSEQ multiplex PCR; TCRdb's copy keeps in-frame clones and lacks some. Among 60,000 to 80,000 clones, approximately 80% were seen once, and the ten largest hold 9.5% to 15%. The source material was peripheral blood. These receptors came from a man aged 50 to 60 with COVID-19, enrolled during active disease.

The chain carries TRBV11-2 and TRBJ2-4; TRBD1 aligns across 8 bases. The germline V gene encodes CDR1 SGHAT and CDR2 FQNNGV. The CDR3 sequence is 14 residues long. V shed 3 bases and J 6 bases; nucleotides not matched to a gene: 4. The CDR3 coding sequence is TGTGCCAGCAGCTTCAGGGGGCGAGGAAACATTCAGTACTTC. Translation gives CASSFRGRGNIQYF.

The genes are TRBV14 and TRBJ2-3; D might be TRBD2 (6 bases). CDR3 length: 22 residues. The ends were cut back, 0 bases at V and 4 bases at J, with 32 bases in the middle. CDR1 and CDR2 from the germline V gene are SGHDN and FVKESK. The CDR3 region is CASSQDLLKTRSRGGFADTQYF. CDR3 nucleotides: TGTGCCAGCAGCCAAGATTTATTGAAGACCCGTTCGCGGGGTGGGTTCGCAGATACGCAGTATTTT.

This chain uses TRBV6-5 with TRBJ2-5; 8 bases are shared with TRBD1. The ends lost 6 bases at V and 2 bases at J; junction bases unmatched: 5. The CDR3 has 14 residues. Germline CDR1 reads MNHEY; CDR2 reads SVGAGI. Written as DNA, the CDR3 is TGTGCCAGCAGGGGGACAGGACAACAAGAGACCCAGTACTTC. Its translation is CASRGTGQQETQYF.

This clone was counted a few times. The chain employs TRBV28 and TRBJ1-2; D is possibly TRBD1 (6 bases). Trimming took 5 bases from V and 5 from J, leaving 18 bases between them. Germline V lookup: CDR1 MDHEN, CDR2 SYDVKM. The CDR3 is made up of 15 amino acids. The CDR3 here is CASSQGGQFGYGYTF. CDR3 bases: TGTGCCAGCAGTCAGGGTGGACAGTTTGGTTATGGCTACACCTTC.

This sequence joins TRBV7-9 and TRBJ2-1; tentative D call: TRBD1 (5 bases). V was shortened by 1 base and J by 7 bases, with 14 bases between the two germline ends. This CDR3 region has 15 residues. Germline V gives CDR1 SEHNR, CDR2 FQNEAQ (reference sequence). CDR3 coding DNA: TGTGCCAGCAGCTTAGTGCCCAACTCAGGGAATGAGCAGTTCTTC. This encodes CASSLVPNSGNEQFF.

The rearrangement joins TRBV6-6 to TRBJ2-3; possibly TRBD2 for D (5 bases). The V gene lost 5 bases and the J gene lost 0 bases, with 18 bases spanning the gap. In germline, CDR1 is MNHNY, CDR2 SVGAGI (reference sequence). The CDR3 runs to 17 residues. The CDR3 protein is CASSHRGLTSSTDTQYF. CDR3 bases: TGTGCCAGCAGTCACCGAGGGCTAACATCAAGCACAGATACGCAGTATTTT.

The chain is built from TRBV30 and TRBJ2-1; 7 bases align to TRBD1. The CDR3 runs to 14 residues. Trimming cost V 3 bases and J 4 bases; bases outside gene matches: 6. Looked up from germline, CDR1 is GTSNPN and CDR2 is SVGIG (reference sequence). As DNA, the CDR3 is TGTGCCTGGAGCTTGACAGGGTTATACAATGAGCAGTTCTTC. This gives the protein CAWSLTGLYNEQFF.

In this sample, this clone turned up once. The chain couples TRBV5-8 to TRBJ1-4; D perhaps matches TRBD1 (5 bases). The germline CDR1 and CDR2 sequences are SGHTS and YDEGEE. The germline V and J ends were trimmed by 4 bases and 7 bases, with 14 bases remaining between them. The CDR3 spans 14 residues. The CDR3 coding sequence is TGTGCCAGCAGCGCGGACACGAGTCGTGAAAAACTGTTTTTT. Amino acid sequence: CASSADTSREKLFF.

In DNA form, the CDR3 reads TGCAGCGCCCGGGACAGTAACACCGGGGAGCTGTTTTTT. Protein product: CSARDSNTGELFF. The chain joins TRBV29-1 to TRBJ2-2; 7 bases fit TRBD1. This CDR3 has 13 residues. CDR1 and CDR2 (germline): SQVTM, ANQGSEA. V gave up 7 bases and J gave up 2 bases; unmatched junction bases: 4.

This rearrangement joins TRBV5-1 to TRBJ1-2; no clear D gene. The germline V gene encodes CDR1 SGHRS and CDR2 YFSETQ. There are 14 residues in the CDR3. Trimming left V 0 bases short and J 4 bases short, with 10 bases between. Here the CDR3 DNA reads TGCGCCAGCAGCTTGGGTTTACAGATCTATGGCTACACCTTC. This encodes CASSLGLQIYGYTF.

The rearrangement uses TRBV2 and TRBJ2-1, with a possible D match to TRBD1 (6 bases). V dropped 5 bases and J dropped 4 bases, with 15 bases sitting between them. The germline CDR1 and CDR2 sequences are SNHLY and FYNNEI. This CDR3 has 15 amino acids. The CDR3 here is CASSIRTVVYNEQFF. CDR3 in DNA: TGTGCCAGCAGTATTCGGACAGTGGTATACAATGAGCAGTTCTTC.

V gene TRBV4-2 combines with J gene TRBJ1-6; no firm D call. This CDR3 has 13 residues. Germline CDR1 and CDR2: LGHNA and YNFKEQ. Trimming removed 0 bases from V and 10 bases from J, with 7 bases in between. This CDR3 is CASSQERTSPLHF. The CDR3 DNA reads as TGTGCCAGCAGCCAAGAAAGAACATCACCCCTCCACTTT.

The chain joins TRBV2 to TRBJ2-3; D perhaps matches TRBD1 (5 bases). The ends were cut back, 7 bases at V and 4 bases at J, with 21 bases in the middle. Germline V lookup: CDR1 SNHLY, CDR2 FYNNEI. The CDR3 sequence is 16 residues long. The chain's CDR3 is CASNLVGLVRADTQYF. The DNA for the CDR3 is TGTGCCAGCAACCTTGTGGGGCTAGTCCGCGCAGATACGCAGTATTTT. The full variable domain, with the rest looked up from reference TRBV2 and TRBJ2-3, is EPEVTQTPSHQVTQMGQEVILRCVPISNHLYFYWYRQILGQKVEFLVSFYNNEISEKSEIFDDQFSVERPDGSNFTLKIRSTKLEDSAMYFCASNLVGLVRADTQYFGPGTRLTVL.

The chain is built from TRBV5-4 and TRBJ2-1, with 8 bases lining up with TRBD1. Trimming at V came to 4 bases and at J to 4 bases, leaving 7 bases not matched to a gene. This CDR3 region has 15 residues. Per germline, CDR1 SGHNT and CDR2 YYREEE (reference sequence). CDR3 protein: CASSDRDRNYNEQFF. CDR3 nucleotide sequence: TGTGCCAGCAGCGACCGGGACAGGAATTACAATGAGCAGTTCTTC. The full variable domain, completed using reference TRBV5-4 and TRBJ2-1, is ETGVTQSPTHLIKTRGQQVTLRCSSQSGHNTVSWYQQALGQGPQFIFQYYREEENGRGNFPPRFSGLQFPNYSSELNVNALELDDSALYLCASSDRDRNYNEQFFGPGTRLTVL.

This chain links TRBV6-5 with TRBJ2-7; TRBD1 matches 8 bases. The V gene's germline CDR1 is MNHEY and CDR2 SVGAGI. The CDR3 has 14 residues. V trimming: 0 bases; J trimming: 6 bases; junction bases outside the gene matches: 4. In nucleotides, the CDR3 is TGTGCCAGCAGTTACTCGGGGACAGGCGGCGAGCAGTACTTC. This gives the protein CASSYSGTGGEQYF.

CDR3 loop: CASSYGTSGSGETQYF. The CDR3 DNA follows: TGTGCCAGCAGCTACGGGACTAGCGGGAGTGGAGAGACCCAGTACTTC. The V and J genes are TRBV11-2 and TRBJ2-5; 14 nucleotides match TRBD2. The V gene's germline CDR1 is SGHAT and CDR2 FQNNGV. Trimming removed 4 bases from V and 4 bases from J; junction bases left unmatched: 5. This CDR3 has 16 amino acids.

This clone was seen ten or more times. The chain has TRBV19 and TRBJ2-5, with 7 bases fitting TRBD2. V was pared by 5 bases and J by 1 base, with 7 bases of the junction left unmatched. The CDR3 runs to 15 residues. CDR1 is LNHDA and CDR2 is SQIVND in the germline V gene (reference sequence). DNA of the CDR3: TGTGCCAGTAGTTTCGCTCCTAGCGGCCAAGAGACCCAGTACTTC. Protein: CASSFAPSGQETQYF.

The V and J genes are TRBV6-5 and TRBJ1-2, with D tentatively TRBD1 (5 bases). The germline CDR1 and CDR2 sequences are MNHEY and SVGAGI. V gave up 0 bases and J gave up 6 bases, with 8 bases separating them. The CDR3 is 13 residues long. CDR3 coding DNA: TGTGCCAGCAGTTACTCCCAGGGTCATGGCTACACCTTC. Amino acids: CASSYSQGHGYTF.

The J gene is TRBJ1-5, the V gene TRBV6-6, with D unresolved. The CDR3 runs to 13 residues. Germline CDR1 is MNHNY and CDR2 is SVGAGI (reference sequence). Trimming shortened V by 2 bases and J by 7 bases, and 9 bases separated the two germline ends. The CDR3 coding sequence is TGTGCCAGCAGTTACAGAGGGAACCAGCCCCAGCATTTT. Amino acid sequence: CASSYRGNQPQHF.

This rearrangement joins TRBV19 to TRBJ2-7; TRBD2 agrees at 13 bases. Per the germline V gene, CDR1 is LNHDA and CDR2 is SQIVND (reference sequence). CDR3 length: 21 amino acids. V was clipped by 6 bases and J by 1 base; unmatched bases: 21. As DNA, the CDR3 is TGTGCCAGTAGCTCCCAGGGGGGGCGGACTAGCGGGAGCTTCCCTTCCTACGAGCAGTACTTC. Translated, it gives CASSSQGGRTSGSFPSYEQYF.

This chain links TRBV6-5 with TRBJ2-7, with D possibly matching TRBD2 (6 bases). The ends were cut back, 7 bases at V and 9 bases at J, with 22 bases in the middle. The CDR3 has 14 residues. CDR1 and CDR2 (germline): MNHEY, SVGAGI. Written as DNA, the CDR3 is TGTGCCAGCAAACTACGGGGGACTGGGATAGGGCAGTACTTC. Protein product: CASKLRGTGIGQYF.

The chain joins TRBV7-8 to TRBJ1-4, with TRBD1 matching over 7 bases. The germline gives CDR1 SGHVS, CDR2 FQNEAQ. The CDR3 contains 15 residues. Trimming removed 5 bases from V and 3 bases from J; junction bases left unmatched: 6. CDR3 DNA: TGTGCCAGCAGCGCGGGGGGACAGCCTAATGAAAAACTGTTTTTT. It is translated as CASSAGGQPNEKLFF.

This clone was seen only once. The chain uses TRBV29-1 and TRBJ2-1; TRBD2 agrees at 8 bases. With V trimmed by 3 bases and J by 10 bases, 5 bases remained unmatched. The length of the CDR3 is 12 residues. CDR1 and CDR2 from the germline V gene are SQVTM and ANQGSEA. The chain's CDR3 is CSVEVLAEEQFF. CDR3 DNA: TGCAGCGTTGAGGTACTAGCGGAAGAGCAGTTCTTC.

The rearrangement joins TRBV24-1 to TRBJ2-2, with a tentative D call TRBD2 (7 bases). CDR3 length: 17 residues. The germline V gene has CDR1 KGHDR and CDR2 SFDVKD. The germline V and J ends were trimmed by 0 bases and 6 bases, with 16 bases remaining between them. The chain's CDR3 is CATSDLRGAAGSGELFF. The DNA of the CDR3 is TGTGCCACCAGTGATTTGCGGGGGGCAGCAGGGTCCGGGGAGCTGTTTTTT.

This chain links TRBV30 with TRBJ1-1, with TRBD1 as a possible D gene (5 bases). V was pared by 2 bases and J by 4 bases, with 11 bases between. The CDR3 totals 13 residues. CDR1 and CDR2 from the germline V gene are GTSNPN and SVGIG (reference sequence). The CDR3 sequence: CAWSQRGGTEAFF. CDR3 in DNA: TGTGCCTGGAGTCAAAGGGGTGGCACTGAAGCTTTCTTT.